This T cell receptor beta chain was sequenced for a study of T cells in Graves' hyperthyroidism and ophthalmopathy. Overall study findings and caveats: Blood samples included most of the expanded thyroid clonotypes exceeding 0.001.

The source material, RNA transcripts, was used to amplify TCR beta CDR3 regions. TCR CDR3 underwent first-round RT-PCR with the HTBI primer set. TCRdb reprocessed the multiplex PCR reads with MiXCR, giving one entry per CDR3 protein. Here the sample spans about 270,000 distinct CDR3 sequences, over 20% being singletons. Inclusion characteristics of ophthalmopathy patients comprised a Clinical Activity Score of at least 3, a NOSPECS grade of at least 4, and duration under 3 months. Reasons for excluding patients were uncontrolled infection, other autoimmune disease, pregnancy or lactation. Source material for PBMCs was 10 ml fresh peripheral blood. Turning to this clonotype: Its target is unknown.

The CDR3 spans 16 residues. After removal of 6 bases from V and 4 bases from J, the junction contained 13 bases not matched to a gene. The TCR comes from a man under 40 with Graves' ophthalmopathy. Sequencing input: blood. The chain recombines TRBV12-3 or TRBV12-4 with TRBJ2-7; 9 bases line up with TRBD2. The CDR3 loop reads CASSPRGGRAGYEQYF. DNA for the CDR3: TGTGCCAGCAGCCCTAGGGGCGGGAGGGCCGGGTACGAGCAGTACTTC.